Listed below are T cell receptor beta chains from one sample, sequenced in a study of blood T cell repertoires in COVID-19. The data were produced by immunoSEQ multiplex PCR, yet TCRdb's version contains in-frame clones alone and is incomplete. This repertoire shows 100,000 or so clones, about four fifths found once; its top ten account for under 20%. The sequencing input was peripheral blood. Receptors were obtained from a human donor in a cohort sampled during active COVID-19. The CDR3 runs from the conserved cysteine through the conserved F or W. A D gene is named only where the DNA matches it firmly. The size of a clone is reported for some rows only, either as once, few or many, or as a class for expanded clones.

v_gene	j_gene	len	abundance	d_gene	CDR3nt	CDR3aa
TRBV18	TRBJ1-5	16	few	TRBD1	TGTGCCAGCTCACCACTAGGAGGACAGGGCGGTCAGCCCCAGCATTTT	CASSPLGGQGGQPQHF
TRBV28	TRBJ1-5	15	NA	TRBD1	TGTGCCAGCAGTACGGGACAGGGGTTTAATCAGCCCCAGCATTTT	CASSTGQGFNQPQHF
TRBV5-1	TRBJ2-7	14	once	NA	TGCGCCAGCAGCTCACAGACAGCCGCCTACGAGCAGTACTTC	CASSSQTAAYEQYF
TRBV6-1	TRBJ1-4	16	NA	NA	TGTGCCAGCAGTGAAGGCTGGCGGGGGTTGGCTGAAAAACTGTTTTTT	CASSEGWRGLAEKLFF
TRBV9	TRBJ1-3	14	NA	TRBD1	TGTGCCAGCAGCGCCCTCGGGACAGCCAACACCATATATTTT	CASSALGTANTIYF
TRBV5-1	TRBJ2-7	17	NA	TRBD2	TGCGCCAGCAGCCCCACAGGGGGTAGCGGGAGGGACTACGAGCAGTACTTC	CASSPTGGSGRDYEQYF
TRBV7-9	TRBJ1-1	16	NA	NA	TGTGCCAGCAGCTTAGTTTGGGGCGGTAGGAACACTGAAGCTTTCTTT	CASSLVWGGRNTEAFF
TRBV20-1	TRBJ2-7	14	NA	NA	TGCAGTGCTAGTGCGCTCAGGGTGGGTCGAGAGCAGTACTTC	CSASALRVGREQYF
TRBV5-1	TRBJ1-1	13	few	NA	TGCGCCAGCAGCCCTAGTAGTGAACCTGAAGCTTTCTTT	CASSPSSEPEAFF
TRBV6-5	TRBJ1-1	14	NA	NA	TGTGCCAGCAGGAGCCCCGGGGGGAACACTGAAGCTTTCTTT	CASRSPGGNTEAFF
TRBV10-3	TRBJ1-2	15	NA	TRBD1	TGTGCCATCAGCCGGGACAGGGGTAGGGACTATGGCTACACCTTC	CAISRDRGRDYGYTF
TRBV5-1	TRBJ1-3	14	NA	NA	TGCGCCAGCAGCGCACAGGGCCCTGGAAACACCATATATTTT	CASSAQGPGNTIYF
TRBV10-3	TRBJ2-7	13	once	TRBD1	TGTGCCATCAGGGACAGGCAAGACTACGAGCAGTACTTC	CAIRDRQDYEQYF
TRBV7-9	TRBJ1-6	15	NA	NA	TGTGCCAGCAGCGCCCTGCAGGGACTTAATTCACCCCTCCACTTT	CASSALQGLNSPLHF
TRBV14	TRBJ1-2	15	NA	NA	TGTGCCAGCAGCCAAGACGAGGGGAGGGGCAGAAGCTACACCTTC	CASSQDEGRGRSYTF
TRBV30	TRBJ2-7	14	NA	TRBD1	TGTGCCTGGAACTCGGGACAGGGGACCTACGAGCAGTACTTC	CAWNSGQGTYEQYF